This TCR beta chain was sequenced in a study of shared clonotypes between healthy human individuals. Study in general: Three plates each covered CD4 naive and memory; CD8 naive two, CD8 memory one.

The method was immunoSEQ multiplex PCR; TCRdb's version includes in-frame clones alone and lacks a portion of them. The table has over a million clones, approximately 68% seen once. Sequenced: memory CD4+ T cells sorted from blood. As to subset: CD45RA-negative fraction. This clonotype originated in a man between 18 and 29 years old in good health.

CDR3 bases: TGTGCCAGCAGCTTAGATGTGGACCCCGCAGAAGAGCAGTACTTC. Protein: CASSLDVDPAEEQYF. V gene TRBV7-6 combines with J gene TRBJ2-7; D gene ambiguous. The CDR3 has 15 residues. V dropped 1 base and J dropped 7 bases, with 17 bases sitting between them. The V gene's germline CDR1 is SGHVS and CDR2 FNYEAQ.